A single T cell receptor beta chain is shown here with its context. Antigen: not known. The table came from immunoSEQ multiplex PCR; TCRdb's copy has only in-frame clones and leaves some out. Of roughly 48,000 clones in the sample, roughly 94% are singletons; the top ten hold approximately 8%. From germline, CDR1 is LGHNA and CDR2 YSLEER. The CDR3 spans 16 residues. Trimming took 4 bases from V and 2 from J; bases not matched to a gene: 9. This sample stems from a study of cytomegalovirus exposure and HLA in healthy donors. Study-level points and caveats: Cytomegalovirus-associated status was assigned to 164 TCR beta chains. The classifier, whose performance was assessed in both the original and validation cohorts, reportedly diagnosed cytomegalovirus status with high specificity and sensitivity.

This TCR was sampled from a woman aged 18-30 years in good health and CMV-seropositive. The sample comprised PBMCs. The V call is TRBV4-3, the J call TRBJ2-3, with 7 bases fitting TRBD1. This CDR3 is CASSLGTVVSTDTQYF. In DNA, the CDR3 is TGCGCCAGCAGCCTAGGGACAGTCGTTTCCACAGATACGCAGTATTTT.